These T cell receptor beta chains were read from a single sample in a study of blood T cell repertoires in COVID-19. The data were produced by immunoSEQ multiplex PCR, yet TCRdb's version contains in-frame clones alone and is incomplete. The sample holds about 120,000 clones, roughly 76% seen once. Material for sequencing was peripheral blood. These receptor sequences come from a woman aged 55-69 years with acute or convalescent COVID-19. Both conserved end residues are part of each CDR3.

TRBV7-3	CASSLIPTAGGQETQYF
TRBV19	CASSDSGTGVSGYTF
TRBV10-2	CASSENRGYQPQHF
TRBV6-5	CASSWKIRGNTEAFF
TRBV10-3	CAISESASGGGRNIQYF
TRBV7-9	CASSLAGSRGTGELFF
TRBV29-1	CSVEDEMTGSYSNQPQHF
TRBV11-2	CASSLDQNSLIYGYTF
TRBV6-5	CASNGQFYEQYF
TRBV7-2	CASSVRDQSGGYTF
TRBV3-1/TRBV3-2	CASSQYGRETQYF
TRBV4-3	CASSQDTRVGGYTF
TRBV2	CASTPGQGLYEQYF
TRBV7-2	CASSSRTGGFTNYGYTF
TRBV6-2/TRBV6-3	CASSYGPRAGWKADTQYF
TRBV7-8	CASGHRGPYVGANVLTF
TRBV7-8	CASSTTGSLTDTQYF
TRBV19	CASSPEAGAFAYGYTF
TRBV4-3	CASSHYRDSYNSPLHF
TRBV18	CASSPSVVAKNIQYF
TRBV6-1	CASSDPGQIKAFEAFF
TRBV6-6	CASRTGTGDEKLFF
TRBV19	CASSIFSVGHVDSPLHF
TRBV5-4	CASSLELAGGHEQFF
TRBV18	CASSPTGTSAGHEQFF
TRBV27	CASSSDTYEQYF
TRBV4-2	CASSQDPRGGETQYF
TRBV19	CASSLQGRPNYGYTF
TRBV7-2	CASSLAGTGEYF
TRBV7-2	CASSPNRPRDIQYF
TRBV9	CASSTSGKGNTIYF
TRBV7-8	CASSLLNRDRARDEKLFF
TRBV4-2	CASSPWGGGRTGELFF